One sample yielded the 30 T cell receptor beta chains listed below, sequenced in a study of blood T cell repertoires in COVID-19. Profiled with immunoSEQ multiplex PCR; TCRdb holds only in-frame clones, not every one. Among approximately 250,000 clones, about 89% were seen once, and the ten largest hold about 10%. Sequencing input: peripheral blood. The receptors were gathered from a man aged 35-49 years with active or convalescent COVID-19.

This chain's CDR3 is CASSMYTETEAFF. The DNA of the CDR3 is TGTGCCAGTAGTATGTACACGGAGACTGAAGCTTTCTTT. The rearrangement joins TRBV19 to TRBJ1-1; D is unclear. The CDR3 extends over 13 amino acids. Germline CDR1 and CDR2: LNHDA and SQIVND (reference sequence). V lost 3 bases, J lost 5 bases, and 10 bases lay in between.

The chain is built from TRBV9 and TRBJ1-3; a possible D gene is TRBD1 (5 bases). Germline-derived CDR1 and CDR2 are SGDLS and YYNGEE. The CDR3 is made up of 21 amino acids. The V and J ends lost 5 bases and 0 bases respectively, with 30 bases between them. CDR3 coding DNA: TGTGCCAGCAGTCACGCAGGGAAGGCTCTTACCCTCCCGAACTCTGGAAACACCATATATTTT. It specifies CASSHAGKALTLPNSGNTIYF.

The chain recombines TRBV7-9 with TRBJ1-1; maybe TRBD1 (5 bases). Trimming left V 3 bases short and J 1 base short, with 12 bases between. The length of the CDR3 is 15 residues. From germline, CDR1 is SEHNR and CDR2 FQNEAQ (reference sequence). The DNA for the CDR3 is TGTGCCAGCAGCTTGAAGGGGCGGGGGAACACTGAAGCTTTCTTT. This gives the protein CASSLKGRGNTEAFF.

The V gene is TRBV5-1, the J gene TRBJ2-3; D perhaps matches TRBD2 (5 bases). CDR3 length: 15 amino acids. V dropped 0 bases and J dropped 5 bases, with 13 bases sitting between them. Germline V lookup: CDR1 SGHRS, CDR2 YFSETQ. The CDR3 sequence is CASSLGEYRGDTQYF. The CDR3 region has the DNA TGCGCCAGCAGCTTGGGGGAGTACCGCGGAGATACGCAGTATTTT.

This clone was detected only once. V is TRBV7-9 and J is TRBJ2-3, with TRBD2 identical over 13 bases. J gave up 4 bases and V 2 bases, and 0 bases lay outside the gene matches. CDR3 length: 15 residues. Germline assignment: CDR1 SEHNR and CDR2 FQNEAQ (reference sequence). Here the CDR3 DNA reads TGTGCCAGCAGCTTAACTAGCGGGGGGGCAGATACGCAGTATTTT. It encodes CASSLTSGGADTQYF.

The rearrangement joins TRBV6-5 to TRBJ2-3; tentative D call: TRBD1 (6 bases). CDR3 length equals 13 residues. Germline V gives CDR1 MNHEY, CDR2 SVGAGI. V lost 6 bases, J lost 5 bases, and 12 bases lay in between. The chain's CDR3 is CASRGHSKDTQYF. The CDR3 DNA is TGTGCCAGCAGGGGACACTCAAAAGATACGCAGTATTTT.

This chain uses TRBV25-1 with TRBJ1-3; 9 nucleotides match TRBD1. Germline CDR1 MGHDK, CDR2 SYGVNS. V shed 4 bases, J shed 1 base, and the junction held 5 bases outside the gene matches. The CDR3 spans 16 residues. The CDR3 sequence: CASSAGTGYSGNTIYF. In DNA form, the CDR3 reads TGTGCCAGCAGTGCCGGGACAGGGTATTCTGGAAACACCATATATTTT.

V is TRBV24-1 and J is TRBJ2-3; the match to TRBD2 covers 9 bases. Germline V gene data show CDR1 as KGHDR and CDR2 as SFDVKD. The CDR3 is made up of 14 amino acids. V shed 5 bases and J 5 bases; nucleotides not matched to a gene: 4. The CDR3 is CATSAAGGVDTQYF. The CDR3, as DNA: TGTGCCACCAGTGCCGCGGGGGGGGTAGATACGCAGTATTTT.

V and J are TRBV29-1 and TRBJ2-3, with 8 bases identical to TRBD2. V trimming: 2 bases; J trimming: 8 bases; junction bases outside the gene matches: 6. The CDR3 has 13 amino acids. Germline CDR1 reads SQVTM; CDR2 reads ANQGSEA. The CDR3 protein is CSVETGGGSTQYF. DNA for the CDR3: TGCAGCGTTGAAACAGGCGGGGGGAGTACGCAGTATTTT.

This clone was observed a single time. This chain links TRBV13 with TRBJ1-5; maybe TRBD1 (5 bases). V was trimmed by 2 bases and J by 9 bases, leaving 11 bases between them. CDR1 and CDR2 (germline): PRHDT, FYEKMQ (reference sequence). CDR3 length: 13 amino acids. The CDR3 is CASSLSGQGPQHF. The CDR3 DNA reads TGTGCCAGCAGCTTATCGGGTCAGGGGCCCCAGCATTTT.

The genes are TRBV27 and TRBJ1-6; D is undetermined. Trimming took 6 bases from V and 5 from J, leaving 11 bases between them. The CDR3 length is 14 residues. Germline V CDR1 and CDR2: MNHEY, SMNVEV (reference sequence). CDR3 DNA sequence: TGTGCCAGCAGATCCGGTCTGGATAATTCACCCCTCCACTTT. Translated: CASRSGLDNSPLHF.

This sequence joins TRBV5-1 and TRBJ1-1, with TRBD1 as a possible D gene (5 bases). Germline V CDR1 and CDR2: SGHRS, YFSETQ. The V end lost 0 bases, the J end lost 4 bases, and 13 bases lay between the germline ends. The CDR3 runs to 15 residues. The CDR3 coding sequence is TGCGCCAGCAGCTTGGCGGGTGGGGGGTTCACTGAAGCTTTCTTT. It encodes CASSLAGGGFTEAFF.

The V gene is TRBV5-6, the J gene TRBJ1-3; D remains unclear. Trimming took off 1 base at V and 3 bases at J, with 11 bases between the two ends. The CDR3 contains 15 residues. Germline V lookup: CDR1 SGHDT, CDR2 YYEEEE. The chain's CDR3 is CASSLRGPGGNTIYF. As DNA, the CDR3 is TGTGCCAGCAGCTTGCGCGGGCCGGGTGGAAACACCATATATTTT.

The J gene is TRBJ2-3, the V gene TRBV6-5, with 10 bases identical to TRBD2. This CDR3 has 15 residues. CDR1 and CDR2 from the germline V gene are MNHEY and SVGAGI. V lost 6 bases, J lost 0 bases, and 3 bases stayed unmatched. CDR3 coding DNA: TGTGCCAGCAGAACTAGCGGGATGAGCACAGATACGCAGTATTTT. Its translation: CASRTSGMSTDTQYF.

About this clone: Mismatch with germline at one junction end may stem from a read error. Other nucleotide sequences from this sample produce the same CDR3. CDR3 protein: CASSYLTGGEETQYF. The CDR3 nucleotides read TGTGCCAGTAGTTACTTGACAGGGGGTGAAGAGACCCAGTACTTC. The gene calls are TRBV6-6 and TRBJ2-5, with 9 bases identical to TRBD1. Germline V gene sequence: CDR1 MNHNY, CDR2 SVGAGI (reference sequence). The CDR3 is 15 amino acids.

This clone showed up just once. The chain recombines TRBV25-1 with TRBJ1-1; D call uncertain. The CDR3 consists of 13 residues. Between the trimmed V and J ends, which lost 6 bases and 0 bases, there was a span of 8 bases. In germline, CDR1 is MGHDK, CDR2 SYGVNS. CDR3 sequence (DNA): TGTGCCAGCAGAAGGGAGATGAACACTGAAGCTTTCTTT. This gives the protein CASRREMNTEAFF.

The chain employs TRBV30 and TRBJ2-7; 10 bases align to TRBD2. The trim removed 3 bases at V and 0 bases at J, leaving 5 bases unmatched. Germline values: CDR1 GTSNPN, CDR2 SVGIG (reference sequence). The CDR3 has 15 residues. CDR3 DNA sequence: TGTGCCTGGAGGGCTGGACTAGCGGCCTCCTACGAGCAGTACTTC. As protein: CAWRAGLAASYEQYF.

This clone was recorded only once. The chain has TRBV9 and TRBJ1-4; the match to TRBD1 covers 10 bases. Per germline, CDR1 SGDLS and CDR2 YYNGEE. The CDR3 length is 16 residues. J lost 8 bases, V lost 0 bases, and 7 bases had no gene match. CDR3 nucleotides: TGTGCCAGCAGCGTAGGCGTAGGGACAGGGGTCGAAAAACTGTTTTTT. This gives the protein CASSVGVGTGVEKLFF.

J is TRBJ1-4 and V is TRBV19, with D tentatively TRBD1 (5 bases). CDR1 LNHDA and CDR2 SQIVND come from the germline V gene (reference sequence). Trimming pared 1 base from V and 4 bases from J, leaving 10 bases between. This CDR3 is built from 15 residues. CDR3 sequence (DNA): TGTGCCAGTAGTATAGTGGGGCGGCTTAATGAAAAACTGTTTTTT. Its protein is CASSIVGRLNEKLFF.

This clone has just one count. The chain carries TRBV28 and TRBJ1-2; D remains unclear. The V end lost 5 bases, the J end lost 8 bases, and 12 bases lay between the germline ends. The CDR3 is 12 residues long. Germline CDR1 is MDHEN and CDR2 is SYDVKM. The CDR3 is CASSTLKEGYTF. CDR3 nucleotide sequence: TGTGCCAGCAGTACTCTAAAGGAGGGCTACACCTTC.

The chain has TRBV28 and TRBJ1-2; perhaps TRBD1 as D (5 bases). From germline, CDR1 is MDHEN and CDR2 SYDVKM. V was trimmed by 2 bases and J by 8 bases, leaving 12 bases between them. The CDR3 sequence is 13 residues long. The CDR3 region has the DNA TGTGCCAGCAGTTTAGGCAGGGTAGGCGGCTACACCTTC. Translation gives CASSLGRVGGYTF.

The chain combines TRBV7-3 with TRBJ2-1, with 11 bases lining up with TRBD2. The trim removed 5 bases at V and 8 bases at J, leaving 11 bases unmatched. In germline, CDR1 is SGHTA, CDR2 FQGTGA. CDR3 length: 16 residues. CDR3 region: CASSRLPSGGTDEQFF. In nucleotides, the CDR3 is TGTGCCAGCAGCCGCCTGCCTAGCGGGGGGACGGATGAGCAGTTCTTC.

The chain joins TRBV6-1 to TRBJ1-4, with 7 bases matching TRBD1. The germline CDR1 and CDR2 sequences are MNHNS and SASEGT. The V segment lost 7 bases and the J segment 4 bases; nucleotides outside the gene matches: 9. CDR3 length equals 15 residues. CDR3 protein: CASTYTQGDNEKLFF. Written as DNA, the CDR3 is TGTGCCAGCACCTACACCCAGGGGGATAATGAAAAACTGTTTTTT.

The rearrangement uses TRBV24-1 and TRBJ1-2; D possibly corresponds to TRBD1 (5 bases). The CDR3 contains 14 residues. In germline, CDR1 is KGHDR, CDR2 SFDVKD. Between the trimmed V and J ends, which lost 2 bases and 3 bases, there was a span of 9 bases. The CDR3 loop reads CATSDSVGHYGYTF. The CDR3 DNA sequence: TGTGCCACCAGTGATTCCGTGGGGCACTATGGCTACACCTTC.

The rearrangement uses TRBV7-3 and TRBJ2-2; a weak D match, TRBD1 (5 bases). The CDR3 is made up of 14 amino acids. V lost 4 bases, J lost 4 bases, and 10 bases lay in between. The germline gives CDR1 SGHTA, CDR2 FQGTGA. The CDR3 DNA reads TGTGCCAGCAGCTCTATGCAGGGCACCGGGGAGCTGTTTTTT. Translation: CASSSMQGTGELFF.

The gene calls are TRBV10-3 and TRBJ2-5; 9 positions agree with TRBD1. V lost 6 bases to trimming and J lost 1 base; unmatched junction nucleotides: 0. Looked up from germline, CDR1 is ENHRY and CDR2 is SYGVKD. The CDR3 is 13 amino acids. The CDR3 DNA follows: TGTGCCATCAGACAGGGGGCCCAAGAGACCCAGTACTTC. It is translated as CAIRQGAQETQYF.

The V and J genes are TRBV6-1 and TRBJ1-2, with TRBD1 as a possible D gene (5 bases). Trimming removed 0 bases from V and 4 bases from J, with 9 bases in between. The CDR3 sequence is 14 residues long. Germline lookup yields CDR1 MNHNS and CDR2 SASEGT. CDR3 in amino acids: CASSEAIDSYGYTF. The CDR3 DNA follows: TGTGCCAGCAGTGAAGCGATTGACAGCTATGGCTACACCTTC.

The J gene is TRBJ1-2, the V gene TRBV29-1; 9 bases line up with TRBD1. Germline CDR1 reads SQVTM; CDR2 reads ANQGSEA. The CDR3 covers 14 residues. Trimming at V came to 4 bases and at J to 5 bases, leaving 8 bases not matched to a gene. The CDR3 sequence is CSVVGQGRWYGYTF. The DNA for the CDR3 is TGCAGCGTTGTAGGACAGGGGAGGTGGTATGGCTACACCTTC.

This clone was seen a single time. This chain links TRBV9 with TRBJ1-3, with D uncertain. This CDR3 is built from 17 residues. Looked up from germline, CDR1 is SGDLS and CDR2 is YYNGEE. The germline V and J ends were trimmed by 2 bases and 0 bases, with 15 bases remaining between them. CDR3 bases: TGTGCCAGCAGCGTTCGCCCGGTTTACAGCTCTGGAAACACCATATATTTT. Protein sequence: CASSVRPVYSSGNTIYF. Using reference TRBV9 and TRBJ1-3 for the parts outside the CDR3, the full variable domain is DSGVTQTPKHLITATGQRVTLRCSPRSGDLSVYWYQQSLDQGLQFLIQYYNGEERAKGNILERFSAQQFPDLHSELNLSSLELGDSALYFCASSVRPVYSSGNTIYFGEGSWLTVV.

This chain uses TRBV11-3 with TRBJ1-2; the D gene is possibly TRBD1 (5 bases). The V and J ends lost 5 bases and 4 bases respectively, with 17 bases between them. The germline gives CDR1 SGHNT, CDR2 YENEEA. This CDR3 has 15 residues. CDR3 sequence: CASSPDPGGTYGYTF. CDR3 DNA sequence: TGTGCCAGCAGCCCGGACCCCGGGGGTACCTATGGCTACACCTTC.